This passage covers 21 T cell receptor beta chains from one sample sequenced in a study of blood T cell repertoires in COVID-19. Profiled with immunoSEQ multiplex PCR; TCRdb holds only in-frame clones, not every one. The sample includes fewer than 350,000 clones, 87% of them seen just once. Sequences were obtained from PBMCs or T cells enriched from blood (not recorded which). The receptors come from a middle-aged woman who had recovered from COVID-19.

The gene calls are TRBV27 and TRBJ2-7, with 10 bases lining up with TRBD1. The CDR3 runs 14 residues. Germline trimming cut 6 bases from V and 2 bases from J; bases unmatched to any gene: 4. Germline V lookup: CDR1 MNHEY, CDR2 SMNVEV (reference sequence). The CDR3 DNA sequence: TGTGCCAGCAGACCAGGGACAGGGGCCTACGAGCAGTACTTC. Its translation: CASRPGTGAYEQYF.

CDR3 DNA sequence: TGTGCCTGGAGTGTACTTGCGGGAGGGATAAGCGAGCAGTACTTC. This encodes CAWSVLAGGISEQYF. The V gene is TRBV30, the J gene TRBJ2-7, with 9 bases identical to TRBD2. This CDR3 is built from 15 residues. Losses at the gene ends were 0 bases for V and 6 bases for J; bases not matched to a gene: 9. The germline CDR1 and CDR2 sequences are GTSNPN and SVGIG (reference sequence).

V usage is TRBV28 and J usage is TRBJ1-4; 7 nucleotides agree with TRBD1. The CDR3 is 15 residues long. Germline CDR1 is MDHEN and CDR2 is SYDVKM. V was clipped by 7 bases and J by 5 bases; unmatched bases: 10. The chain's CDR3 is CASTSPGQSNEKLFF. The CDR3 DNA reads TGTGCCAGCACCTCACCGGGACAGTCAAATGAAAAACTGTTTTTT.

This sequence joins TRBV5-8 and TRBJ2-2; 8 nucleotides match TRBD2. This CDR3 contains 15 residues. Germline V gene lookup returns CDR1 SGHTS and CDR2 YDEGEE. V shed 4 bases, J shed 7 bases, and the junction held 9 bases outside the gene matches. CDR3 in DNA: TGTGCCAGCAGCCGGGGGACTAGTGTACTCGGGGAGCTGTTTTTT. Translating gives CASSRGTSVLGELFF.

The gene calls are TRBV2 and TRBJ1-4; D possibly corresponds to TRBD1 (5 bases). The CDR3 sequence is 15 residues long. The V and J ends lost 5 bases and 8 bases respectively, with 18 bases between them. Per the germline V gene, CDR1 is SNHLY and CDR2 is FYNNEI. The CDR3 coding sequence is TGTGCCAGCAGTATTAAGACAGATGAGATCGAAAAACTGTTTTTT. It translates to CASSIKTDEIEKLFF.

V and J are TRBV27 and TRBJ1-6, with TRBD1 matching 9 bases. V gave up 5 bases and J gave up 0 bases; unmatched junction bases: 11. The CDR3 has 19 amino acids. Germline lookup yields CDR1 MNHEY and CDR2 SMNVEV (reference sequence). As DNA, the CDR3 is TGTGCCAGCAGTGTCCGGGACAGGGTTTTTTCCTCCTATAATTCACCCCTCCACTTT. Protein product: CASSVRDRVFSSYNSPLHF.

The V gene is TRBV29-1, the J gene TRBJ2-7, with TRBD2 as a possible D gene (6 bases). The CDR3 sequence is 13 residues long. Trimming shortened V by 7 bases and J by 6 bases, and 19 bases separated the two germline ends. CDR1 is SQVTM, CDR2 ANQGSEA, per germline. The CDR3 DNA sequence: TGCAGCGGTGGCAATACGGGAGCGGGCGAGCAGTACTTC. Translation gives CSGGNTGAGEQYF.

The V gene is TRBV18, the J gene TRBJ1-2, with D uncertain. Germline V lookup: CDR1 KGHSH, CDR2 LQKENI. The CDR3 extends over 16 amino acids. Trimming shortened V by 0 bases and J by 2 bases, and 13 bases separated the two germline ends. CDR3: CASSPPWRAGNYGYTF. Written as DNA, the CDR3 is TGTGCCAGCTCACCACCGTGGAGGGCGGGGAACTATGGCTACACCTTC.

The chain recombines TRBV7-9 with TRBJ2-2, with D maybe TRBD1 (6 bases). The V and J ends lost 3 bases and 2 bases respectively, with 13 bases between them. Germline CDR1 and CDR2: SEHNR and FQNEAQ (reference sequence). The CDR3 loop spans 16 amino acids. CDR3 loop: CASSFRPGQNTGELFF. The CDR3, as DNA: TGTGCCAGCAGCTTTAGGCCGGGACAAAACACCGGGGAGCTGTTTTTT.

This clone has a single count. The V gene is TRBV19, the J gene TRBJ2-7; TRBD1 matches 8 bases. V trimming: 1 base; J trimming: 0 bases; junction bases outside the gene matches: 2. CDR3 length equals 15 residues. Germline lookup yields CDR1 LNHDA and CDR2 SQIVND (reference sequence). The CDR3 protein is CASSIAGTGSYEQYF. The CDR3 nucleotides are TGTGCCAGTAGTATAGCCGGGACAGGCTCCTACGAGCAGTACTTC. Drawing the rest from reference TRBV19 and TRBJ2-7, the complete variable domain is DGGITQSPKYLFRKEGQNVTLSCEQNLNHDAMYWYRQDPGQGLRLIYYSQIVNDFQKGDIAEGYSVSREKKESFPLTVTSAQKNPTAFYLCASSIAGTGSYEQYFGPGTRLTVT.

The gene calls are TRBV7-2 and TRBJ2-4; 7 bases match TRBD1. The V and J ends lost 4 bases and 8 bases, in that order; junction bases with no gene match: 11. Per the germline V gene, CDR1 is SGHTA and CDR2 is FQGNSA. This CDR3 region has 15 residues. The chain's CDR3 is CASSYRDRAWYIQYF. In DNA form, the CDR3 reads TGTGCCAGCAGCTACCGGGACAGAGCCTGGTACATTCAGTACTTC.

With regard to this clone: One end of the junction does not line up with germline, which may come from a read error. The rearrangement joins TRBV10-3 to TRBJ2-5; D is possibly TRBD1 (7 bases). This CDR3 comprises 13 residues. Germline loops: CDR1 ENHRY, CDR2 SYGVKD. The CDR3 region is CSAGRQGQETQYF. CDR3 sequence (DNA): TGCAGTGCGGGAAGACAGGGCCAAGAGACCCAGTACTTC.

The rearrangement uses TRBV5-5 and TRBJ1-4, with 8 bases lining up with TRBD1. CDR1 and CDR2 (germline): SGHKS, YYEKEE (reference sequence). Trimming took 0 bases from V and 4 from J; bases not matched to a gene: 8. This CDR3 has 17 amino acids. The CDR3 here is CASSLVARGRLNEKLFF. For the CDR3, the DNA is TGTGCCAGCAGCTTGGTCGCCAGGGGGCGACTTAATGAAAAACTGTTTTTT.

V gene TRBV6-2 or TRBV6-3 combines with J gene TRBJ1-2; D remains ambiguous. The CDR3 has 17 amino acids. Germline CDR1 reads MNHEY; CDR2 reads SVGEGT. V was trimmed by 0 bases and J by 4 bases, leaving 18 bases between them. The CDR3 nucleotides are TGTGCCAGCAGTTACTCCCCGATTCCGCGGGCTTCCTATGGCTACACCTTC. Its protein product is CASSYSPIPRASYGYTF.

V and J are TRBV28 and TRBJ2-5; maybe TRBD1 (6 bases). This CDR3 has 15 amino acids. The V end lost 4 bases, the J end lost 0 bases, and 12 bases lay between the germline ends. CDR1 is MDHEN and CDR2 is SYDVKM in the germline V gene. CDR3 sequence (DNA): TGTGCCAGCAGTTCGGTGGGGGCGTACCAAGAGACCCAGTACTTC. This translates into CASSSVGAYQETQYF.

The rearrangement links TRBV28 to TRBJ2-3; TRBD2 aligns across 7 bases. Germline V gives CDR1 MDHEN, CDR2 SYDVKM. The CDR3 runs to 15 residues. V trimming: 10 bases; J trimming: 14 bases; junction bases outside the gene matches: 24. CDR3 DNA sequence: TGTGCCACCTCGCGGGGAGGGACCCTCTCCGAGCTGGGGTATTTT. Protein product: CATSRGGTLSELGYF.

V is TRBV25-1 and J is TRBJ1-1, with D unclear. This CDR3 is 12 amino acids long. V was pared by 4 bases and J by 4 bases, with 7 bases between. Looked up from germline, CDR1 is MGHDK and CDR2 is SYGVNS. The chain's CDR3 is CASSAGGTEAFF. CDR3 coding DNA: TGTGCCAGCAGTGCGGGTGGCACTGAAGCTTTCTTT.

The sample holds one count of this clone. The V gene is TRBV5-1, the J gene TRBJ1-2; no definite D call. Germline V lookup: CDR1 SGHRS, CDR2 YFSETQ. V was cut by 2 bases and J by 0 bases, with 5 bases left in between. CDR3 size: 13 residues. CDR3 loop: CASSLEANYGYTF. The CDR3 DNA reads TGCGCCAGCAGCTTAGAGGCTAACTATGGCTACACCTTC.

This chain uses TRBV10-1 with TRBJ1-3, with D possibly being TRBD1 (6 bases). This CDR3 contains 16 residues. Trimming removed 0 bases at V and 3 bases at J, with 12 bases between. Looked up from germline, CDR1 is WNHNN and CDR2 is SYGVQD (reference sequence). For the CDR3, the DNA is TGCGCCAGCAGTGAGTCGCGACAGGAGATTGGAAACACCATATATTTT. It specifies CASSESRQEIGNTIYF.

This rearrangement joins TRBV7-2 to TRBJ1-6; the match to TRBD1 covers 8 bases. Germline loops: CDR1 SGHTA, CDR2 FQGNSA. This CDR3 spans 16 amino acids. V lost 1 base, J lost 8 bases, and 7 bases stayed unmatched. The CDR3 reads CASSLVTGGRDSPLHF. In nucleotides, the CDR3 is TGTGCCAGCAGCTTAGTAACAGGGGGACGGGATTCACCCCTCCACTTT. The full variable domain, rest sourced from reference TRBV7-2 and TRBJ1-6, is GAGVSQSPSNKVTEKGKDVELRCDPISGHTALYWYRQSLGQGLEFLIYFQGNSAPDKSGLPSDRFSAERTGGSVSTLTIQRTQQEDSAVYLCASSLVTGGRDSPLHFGNGTRLTVT.

The chain combines TRBV9 with TRBJ2-3; D is perhaps TRBD2 (7 bases). The length of the CDR3 is 19 residues. Trimming left V 4 bases short and J 6 bases short, with 30 bases between. Per the germline V gene, CDR1 is SGDLS and CDR2 is YYNGEE. Here the CDR3 reads CASSTKISPGASGQDTQYF. The CDR3 coding sequence is TGTGCCAGCAGCACCAAGATTTCCCCAGGGGCTAGCGGCCAGGATACGCAGTATTTT.